The entry below describes one TCR beta chain. What it recognizes is unknown. Produced via immunoSEQ multiplex PCR; TCRdb's table is partial and in-frame only. The sample has roughly 70,000 clones; about 93% are singletons. V was pared by 3 bases and J by 8 bases, with 11 bases between. CDR1 and CDR2 from the germline V gene are LNHDA and SQIVND (reference sequence). This CDR3 region has 13 residues. These data belong to a study of T cells after posttransplantation cyclophosphamide. The study, taken as a whole, reports: Later blood repertoires were often dominated by clones from the donor CD8+ memory compartment. Tissue-infiltrating T cells from skin or gut overlapped little with blood T cells.

V gene TRBV19 combines with J gene TRBJ2-1; no clear D. The TCR originated in a woman aged 30 to 39 in good health and a related stem cell transplant donor. The source material was PBMCs. The CDR3 bases are TGTGCCAGTAGTATCTTAGCATTCCATGAGCAGTTCTTC. Translating it yields CASSILAFHEQFF.